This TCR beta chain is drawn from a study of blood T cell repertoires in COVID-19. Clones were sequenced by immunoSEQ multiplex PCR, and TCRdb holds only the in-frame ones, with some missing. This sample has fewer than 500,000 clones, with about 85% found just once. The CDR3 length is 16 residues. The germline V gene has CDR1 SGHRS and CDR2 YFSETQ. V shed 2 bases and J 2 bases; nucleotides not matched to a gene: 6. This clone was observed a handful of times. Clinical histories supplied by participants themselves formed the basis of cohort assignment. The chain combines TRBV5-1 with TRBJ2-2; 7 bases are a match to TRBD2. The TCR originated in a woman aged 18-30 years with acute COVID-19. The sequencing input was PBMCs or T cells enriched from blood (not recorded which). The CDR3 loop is CASSLAGTVNTGELFF. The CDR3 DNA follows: TGCGCCAGCAGCTTAGCGGGGACCGTCAACACCGGGGAGCTGTTTTTT.